The 22 T cell receptor beta chains below all came from one sample that was sequenced in a study of OX40 agonist ivuxolimab in advanced cancers. TCRdb's copy holds only in-frame clones and misses some; the assay was immunoSEQ multiplex PCR. The sample holds roughly 35,000 clones; approximately 92% are singletons and the top ten take around a third. The starting material was CD4+ or CD8+ T cells sorted from blood, obtained in a trial of the OX40 agonist ivuxolimab. The receptors were sampled from an adult with an advanced solid tumor such as melanoma, head and neck, liver or kidney cancer.

The CDR3 loop is CASSLTGGYEQYF. The CDR3 coding sequence is TGTGCCAGCAGTTTAACAGGAGGCTACGAGCAGTACTTC. The chain recombines TRBV28 with TRBJ2-7; D could derive from TRBD1 or TRBD2 (5 bases each). Germline V lookup: CDR1 MDHEN, CDR2 SYDVKM. Trimming took 2 bases from V and 3 from J, leaving 8 bases between them. The CDR3 totals 13 residues.

The chain combines TRBV11-2 with TRBJ2-7; TRBD2 agrees at 7 bases. There are 14 residues in the CDR3. Trimming at V came to 1 base and at J to 0 bases, leaving 0 bases not matched to a gene. Germline V gene data show CDR1 as SGHAT and CDR2 as FQNNGV. The CDR3 DNA reads TGTGCCAGCAGCTTAGGGACTAGCTCCTACGAGCAGTACTTC. The encoded protein is CASSLGTSSYEQYF. Filled out from reference TRBV11-2 and TRBJ2-7, the complete variable domain reads EAGVAQSPRYKIIEKRQSVAFWCNPISGHATLYWYQQILGQGPKLLIQFQNNGVVDDSQLPKDRFSAERLKGVDSTLKIQPAKLEDSAVYLCASSLGTSSYEQYFGPGTRLTVT.

This clone was seen once. The rearrangement uses TRBV5-4 and TRBJ2-5, with TRBD2 identical over 13 bases. The V and J ends lost 0 bases and 5 bases, in that order; junction bases with no gene match: 10. This CDR3 has 18 amino acids. Germline V gene data show CDR1 as SGHNT and CDR2 as YYREEE (reference sequence). The CDR3 DNA reads TGTGCCAGCAGCTTGGCCTCAGGACTAGCGGGAGTTTGGGAGACCCAGTACTTC. Encoded protein: CASSLASGLAGVWETQYF.

J is TRBJ2-3 and V is TRBV27, with TRBD2 matching 9 bases. CDR1 is MNHEY and CDR2 is SMNVEV in the germline V gene (reference sequence). V lost 9 bases, J lost 5 bases, and 6 bases stayed unmatched. CDR3 size: 13 residues. CDR3 nucleotides: TGTGCCAGTCGCGGCGGGAGGGGAGATACGCAGTATTTT. Protein: CASRGGRGDTQYF.

This chain joins TRBV6-5 and TRBJ2-7; 7 bases are shared with TRBD1. V was pared by 5 bases and J by 0 bases, with 7 bases of the junction left unmatched. In germline, CDR1 is MNHEY, CDR2 SVGAGI. The CDR3 is 15 amino acids. DNA of the CDR3: TGTGCCAGCAGTGCCGGGACAGAGACCTCCTACGAGCAGTACTTC. As protein: CASSAGTETSYEQYF.

The chain uses TRBV28 and TRBJ2-1; no clear D gene. The CDR3 totals 10 residues. CDR1 is MDHEN and CDR2 is SYDVKM in the germline V gene. V shed 3 bases and J shed 9 bases, with 3 bases lying between them. The CDR3 is CASSFIEQFF. As DNA, the CDR3 is TGTGCCAGCAGTTTTATTGAGCAGTTCTTC.

The J gene is TRBJ2-1, the V gene TRBV4-3, with D hard to call. CDR1 LGHNA and CDR2 YSLEER come from the germline V gene. V lost 0 bases and J 5 bases, leaving 8 bases between the germline ends. The CDR3 consists of 14 residues. CDR3 amino acids: CASSQDFRNNEQFF. The CDR3 DNA reads as TGCGCCAGCAGCCAAGATTTTAGGAACAATGAGCAGTTCTTC.

V is TRBV6-5 and J is TRBJ2-7; 7 bases match TRBD2. V shed 1 base and J 4 bases; nucleotides not matched to a gene: 7. The CDR3 is 15 residues long. Germline CDR1 is MNHEY and CDR2 is SVGAGI. As DNA, the CDR3 is TGTGCCAGCAGTTACTTCGGCGGGAGTATATACGAGCAGTACTTC. It yields the protein CASSYFGGSIYEQYF.

The chain employs TRBV27 and TRBJ2-5, with D tentatively TRBD1 or TRBD2 (5 bases each). The closer fit of TRBJ2-7 to the DNA end suggests the J call may be wrong. The CDR3 consists of 14 residues. Germline V gene lookup returns CDR1 MNHEY and CDR2 SMNVEV (reference sequence). The CDR3 DNA is TGTGCCAGCACCAAGGGTGGGGGCTCCTACGAGCAGTACTTC. Protein: CASTKGGGSYEQYF.

V usage is TRBV4-1 and J usage is TRBJ2-2; D remains ambiguous. Trimming removed 1 base at V and 6 bases at J, with 12 bases between. The V gene's germline CDR1 is MGHRA and CDR2 YSYEKL. The CDR3 runs to 15 residues. The CDR3 protein is CASSQGGSLSGELFF. As DNA, the CDR3 is TGCGCCAGCAGCCAAGGTGGCTCTTTGTCCGGGGAGCTGTTTTTT.

This clone was seen a handful of times. The J gene is TRBJ1-2, the V gene TRBV20-1; D gene unclear. Per the germline V gene, CDR1 is DFQATT and CDR2 is SNEGSKA (reference sequence). The V end was cut by 5 bases, the J end by 4 bases, with 2 bases between. This CDR3 region has 9 residues. CDR3 bases: TGCAGTGCTCCCTATGGCTACACCTTC. Protein sequence: CSAPYGYTF.

The chain carries TRBV27 and TRBJ1-1; the D is unclear. This CDR3 has 16 residues. V was shortened by 7 bases and J by 1 base, with 19 bases between the two germline ends. Germline loops: CDR1 MNHEY, CDR2 SMNVEV (reference sequence). DNA for the CDR3: TGTGCCAGCACCCCCTCCGCGGGTGATAAGAACACTGAAGCTTTCTTT. Translating it yields CASTPSAGDKNTEAFF.

The J gene is TRBJ2-1, the V gene TRBV4-3; TRBD2 matches 7 bases. V shed 0 bases, J shed 4 bases, and the junction held 6 bases outside the gene matches. Germline loops: CDR1 LGHNA, CDR2 YSLEER. The CDR3 spans 16 residues. This chain's CDR3 is CASSQDTASGYNEQFF. The CDR3 nucleotides are TGCGCCAGCAGCCAAGATACGGCTAGCGGATACAATGAGCAGTTCTTC.

V and J are TRBV4-1 and TRBJ2-1; D is ambiguous. The CDR3 runs to 13 residues. CDR1 and CDR2 from the germline V gene are MGHRA and YSYEKL. Trimming took off 1 base at V and 6 bases at J, with 7 bases between the two ends. The CDR3 nucleotides read TGCGCCAGCAGCCAAGGGGCAATCAATGAGCAGTTCTTC. Protein product: CASSQGAINEQFF.

Turning to this clone: One junction end disagrees with the germline gene, perhaps due to a read error. The sample holds other DNA sequences that translate to the same CDR3. CDR3 nucleotides: TGTGCCAGTAGTTACGAGCTAGCGGGAGGGAATGAGCAGTTCTTC. Translation: CASSYELAGGNEQFF. The V and J genes are TRBV6-5 and TRBJ2-1, with 12 bases fitting TRBD2. Germline lookup yields CDR1 MNHEY and CDR2 SVGAGI. The CDR3 runs to 15 residues.

V usage is TRBV28 and J usage is TRBJ2-7; perhaps TRBD1 as D (6 bases). The V gene's germline CDR1 is MDHEN and CDR2 SYDVKM. The CDR3 has 14 residues. V was shortened by 11 bases and J by 4 bases, with 21 bases between the two germline ends. Here the CDR3 reads CASLLGRGRYEQYF. CDR3 DNA sequence: TGTGCCTCGCTTTTGGGCAGGGGAAGGTACGAGCAGTACTTC. The variable domain in full, completed from reference TRBV28 and TRBJ2-7, reads DVKVTQSSRYLVKRTGEKVFLECVQDMDHENMFWYRQDPGLGLRLIYFSYDVKMKEKGDIPEGYSVSREKKERFSLILESASTNQTSMYLCASLLGRGRYEQYFGPGTRLTVT.

V gene TRBV7-9 combines with J gene TRBJ2-7; possibly TRBD1 for D (6 bases). In germline, CDR1 is SEHNR, CDR2 FQNEAQ (reference sequence). CDR3 length: 15 amino acids. Trimming left V 8 bases short and J 0 bases short, with 17 bases between. For the CDR3, the DNA is TGTGCCAGCTCTAGTGGACAGAATCTCTCCTACGAGCAGTACTTC. Translating it yields CASSSGQNLSYEQYF.

The chain has TRBV6-5 and TRBJ1-2; perhaps TRBD1 as D (5 bases). CDR1 MNHEY and CDR2 SVGAGI come from the germline V gene. V shed 2 bases and J shed 3 bases, with 13 bases lying between them. The CDR3 extends over 15 amino acids. CDR3 region: CASSYGGSGHYGYTF. The CDR3 DNA reads as TGTGCCAGCAGTTACGGGGGAAGCGGGCACTATGGCTACACCTTC.

The V gene is TRBV27, the J gene TRBJ2-1; 8 positions agree with TRBD1. There are 18 residues in the CDR3. With 3 bases clipped from V and 0 bases from J, the junction kept 10 bases outside the gene matches. From germline, CDR1 is MNHEY and CDR2 SMNVEV (reference sequence). The CDR3 is CASSFLGQGIDSYNEQFF. CDR3 in DNA: TGTGCCAGCAGTTTCCTCGGACAGGGTATAGACTCCTACAATGAGCAGTTCTTC.

V is TRBV7-2 and J is TRBJ2-7, with 14 bases lining up with TRBD2. Germline lookup yields CDR1 SGHTA and CDR2 FQGNSA. This CDR3 contains 18 residues. V trimming: 4 bases; J trimming: 2 bases; junction bases outside the gene matches: 10. The CDR3 DNA sequence: TGTGCCAGCAGCTCTTACCCGGGACTAGCGGGGGAGCCCTACGAGCAGTACTTC. Protein product: CASSSYPGLAGEPYEQYF.

DNA of the CDR3: TGTGCCAGCAGCTTATTCTCGGTAGATACGCAGTATTTT. It yields the protein CASSLFSVDTQYF. The rearrangement links TRBV11-1 to TRBJ2-3; D not certain. This CDR3 has 13 residues. The germline V gene has CDR1 SGHAT and CDR2 FQDESV (reference sequence). V was clipped by 2 bases and J by 5 bases, with 8 bases between them.

The chain links TRBV4-3 to TRBJ2-5; 11 nucleotides align to TRBD2. Germline loops: CDR1 LGHNA, CDR2 YSLEER. V lost 1 base and J lost 4; bases outside the gene matches: 5. This CDR3 region has 16 residues. The CDR3 DNA is TGCGCCAGCAGCCAAGGTGCTAGCGGGAGGAGAGAGACCCAGTACTTC. As protein: CASSQGASGRRETQYF.